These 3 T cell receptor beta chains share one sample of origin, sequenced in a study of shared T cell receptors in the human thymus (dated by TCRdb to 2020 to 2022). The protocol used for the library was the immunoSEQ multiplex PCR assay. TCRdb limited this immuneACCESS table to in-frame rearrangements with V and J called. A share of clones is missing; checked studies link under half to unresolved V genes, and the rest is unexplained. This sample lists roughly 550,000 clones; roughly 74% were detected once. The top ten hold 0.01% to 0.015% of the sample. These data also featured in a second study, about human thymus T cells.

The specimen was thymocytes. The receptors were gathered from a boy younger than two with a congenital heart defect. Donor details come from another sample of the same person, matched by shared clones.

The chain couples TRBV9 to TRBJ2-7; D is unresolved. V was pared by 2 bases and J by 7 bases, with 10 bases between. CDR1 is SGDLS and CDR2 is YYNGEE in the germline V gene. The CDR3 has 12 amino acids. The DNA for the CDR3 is TGTGCCAGCAGCGTGGAGCCGCGGGAGCAGTACTTC. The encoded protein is CASSVEPREQYF. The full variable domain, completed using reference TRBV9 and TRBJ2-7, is DSGVTQTPKHLITATGQRVTLRCSPRSGDLSVYWYQQSLDQGLQFLIQYYNGEERAKGNILERFSAQQFPDLHSELNLSSLELGDSALYFCASSVEPREQYFGPGTRLTVT.

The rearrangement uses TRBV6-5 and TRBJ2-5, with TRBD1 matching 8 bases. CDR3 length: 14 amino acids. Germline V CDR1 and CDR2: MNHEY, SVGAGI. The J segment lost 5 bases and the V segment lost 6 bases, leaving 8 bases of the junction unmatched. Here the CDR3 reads CASSRVTGVETQYF. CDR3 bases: TGTGCCAGCAGCCGGGTGACAGGGGTGGAGACCCAGTACTTC.

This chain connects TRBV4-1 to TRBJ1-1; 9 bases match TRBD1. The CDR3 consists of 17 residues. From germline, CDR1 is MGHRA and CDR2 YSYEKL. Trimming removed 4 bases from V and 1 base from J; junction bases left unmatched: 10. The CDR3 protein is CASSLYTGGTGNTEAFF. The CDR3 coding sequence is TGCGCCAGCAGCCTTTATACAGGGGGCACTGGGAACACTGAAGCTTTCTTT.